This T cell receptor beta chain derives from a study of CD4+ T cells in melanoma. Of note for this clone: Its antigen is unidentified.

Findings of the study overall: A reported correlation linked neoantigen-specific CD4+ T cells to CD8+, macrophage and B cell function. Reportedly, melanoma neoantigen-specific CD4+ T cells showed varied differentiation states.

Profiling relied on immunoSEQ multiplex PCR, and the TCRdb table lists in-frame clones only, not all of them. The sample consists of about 3,900 clones, around three quarters of them appearing once. The receptor's source is a human donor with melanoma. Sequenced material: tumor tissue.

CDR3 sequence reads: CAISESGQSQETQYF. The CDR3 bases are TGTGCCATCAGTGAATCCGGACAGTCCCAAGAGACCCAGTACTTC. The chain couples TRBV10-3 to TRBJ2-5, with TRBD1 as a possible D gene (6 bases). CDR1 is ENHRY and CDR2 is SYGVKD in the germline V gene. The V end lost 3 bases, the J end lost 1 base, and 12 bases lay between the germline ends. The CDR3 extends over 15 amino acids.